This T cell receptor beta chain comes out of a study of T cells in Graves' hyperthyroidism and ophthalmopathy. From RNA transcripts, TCR beta CDR3 regions were amplified. HTBI primers drove first-round RT-PCR of the TCR CDR3. TCRdb re-called the multiplex PCR reads with MiXCR, one entry per CDR3 protein. The table has about 290,000 distinct CDR3 sequences, roughly 15% seen once; the top ten hold 7.9%. In this sample, this clonotype turned up many times. This CDR3 comprises 15 residues. With 7 bases removed from V and 2 bases from J, the gap between germline ends came to 18 bases. Looked up from germline, CDR1 is MNHNS and CDR2 is SASEGT. A lack of ophthalmopathy progression within 18 months defined stable Graves' hyperthyroidism. Each diagnosis was grounded in clinical symptoms, serum thyroxine and TRAb, thyroid ultrasound, and orbital computed tomography. The PBMCs were sourced from fresh peripheral blood (around 9.9 ml).

This TCR was sampled from a woman aged 40-49 years with Graves' hyperthyroidism. The genes are TRBV6-1 and TRBJ2-7; D ambiguous. The specimen sequenced was blood. The CDR3: CASTSTPGPPYEQYF. DNA for the CDR3: TGTGCCAGCACCTCCACGCCGGGCCCTCCCTACGAGCAGTACTTC.